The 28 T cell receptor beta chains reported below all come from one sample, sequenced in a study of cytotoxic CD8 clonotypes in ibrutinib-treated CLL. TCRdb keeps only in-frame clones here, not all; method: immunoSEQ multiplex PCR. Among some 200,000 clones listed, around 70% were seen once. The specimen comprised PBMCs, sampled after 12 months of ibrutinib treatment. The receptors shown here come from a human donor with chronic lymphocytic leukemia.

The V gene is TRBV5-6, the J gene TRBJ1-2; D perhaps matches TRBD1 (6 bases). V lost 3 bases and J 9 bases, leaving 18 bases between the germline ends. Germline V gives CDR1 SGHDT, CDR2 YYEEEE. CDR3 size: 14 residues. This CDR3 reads CASSYWQGRSRYTF. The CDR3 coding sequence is TGTGCCAGCAGCTATTGGCAGGGGAGAAGTCGCTACACCTTC.

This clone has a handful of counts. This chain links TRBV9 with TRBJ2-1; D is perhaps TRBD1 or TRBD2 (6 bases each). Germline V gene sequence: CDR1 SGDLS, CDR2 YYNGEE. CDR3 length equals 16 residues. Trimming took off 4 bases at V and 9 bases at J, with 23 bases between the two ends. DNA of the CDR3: TGTGCCAGCAGCCCGAGGGGGGCGGCCCGCCCGGGTGAGCAGTTCTTC. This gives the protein CASSPRGAARPGEQFF.

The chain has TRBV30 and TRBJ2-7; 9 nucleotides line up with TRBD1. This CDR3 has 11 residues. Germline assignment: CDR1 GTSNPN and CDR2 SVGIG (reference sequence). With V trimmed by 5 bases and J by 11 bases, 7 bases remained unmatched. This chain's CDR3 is CAWGRDRAKYF. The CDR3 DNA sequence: TGTGCCTGGGGGAGGGACAGGGCGAAGTACTTC.

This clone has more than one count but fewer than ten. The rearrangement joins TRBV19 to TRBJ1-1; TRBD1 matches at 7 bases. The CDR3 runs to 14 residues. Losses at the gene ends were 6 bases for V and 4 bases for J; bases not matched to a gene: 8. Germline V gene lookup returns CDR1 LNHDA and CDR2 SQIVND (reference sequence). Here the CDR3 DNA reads TGTGCCAGTAGCGCATTCCCAGGGGGCACTGAAGCTTTCTTT. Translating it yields CASSAFPGGTEAFF. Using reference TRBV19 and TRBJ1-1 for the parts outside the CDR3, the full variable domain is DGGITQSPKYLFRKEGQNVTLSCEQNLNHDAMYWYRQDPGQGLRLIYYSQIVNDFQKGDIAEGYSVSREKKESFPLTVTSAQKNPTAFYLCASSAFPGGTEAFFGQGTRLTVV.

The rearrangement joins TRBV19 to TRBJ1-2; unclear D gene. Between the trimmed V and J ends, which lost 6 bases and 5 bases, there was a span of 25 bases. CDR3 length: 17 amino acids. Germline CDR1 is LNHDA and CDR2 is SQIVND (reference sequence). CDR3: CASRLGGQATGGYGYTF. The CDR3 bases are TGTGCCAGTAGGCTGGGCGGGCAGGCCACTGGAGGTTATGGCTACACCTTC.

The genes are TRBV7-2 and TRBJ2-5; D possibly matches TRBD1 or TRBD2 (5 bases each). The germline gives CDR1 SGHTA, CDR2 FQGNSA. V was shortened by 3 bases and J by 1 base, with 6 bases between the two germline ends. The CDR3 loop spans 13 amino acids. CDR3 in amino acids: CASSFGAQETQYF. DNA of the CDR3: TGTGCCAGCAGCTTCGGGGCCCAAGAGACCCAGTACTTC.

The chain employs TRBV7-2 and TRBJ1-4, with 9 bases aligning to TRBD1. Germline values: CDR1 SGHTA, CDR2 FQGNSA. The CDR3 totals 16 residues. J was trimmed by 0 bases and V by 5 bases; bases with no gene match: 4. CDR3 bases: TGTGCCAGCAGCCCGCGGACAGGGGCAACTAATGAAAAACTGTTTTTT. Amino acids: CASSPRTGATNEKLFF.

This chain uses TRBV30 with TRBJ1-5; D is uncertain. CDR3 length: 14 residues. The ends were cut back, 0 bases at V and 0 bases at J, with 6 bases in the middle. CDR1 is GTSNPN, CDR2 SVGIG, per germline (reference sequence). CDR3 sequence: CAWSVLYSNQPQHF. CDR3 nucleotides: TGTGCCTGGAGTGTATTGTATAGCAATCAGCCCCAGCATTTT.

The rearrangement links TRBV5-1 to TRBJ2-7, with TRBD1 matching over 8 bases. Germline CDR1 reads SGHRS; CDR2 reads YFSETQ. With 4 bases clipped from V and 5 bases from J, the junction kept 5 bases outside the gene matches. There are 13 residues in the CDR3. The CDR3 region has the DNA TGCGCCAGCAGCCCGGGACAGGTGAACGAGCAGTACTTC. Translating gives CASSPGQVNEQYF.

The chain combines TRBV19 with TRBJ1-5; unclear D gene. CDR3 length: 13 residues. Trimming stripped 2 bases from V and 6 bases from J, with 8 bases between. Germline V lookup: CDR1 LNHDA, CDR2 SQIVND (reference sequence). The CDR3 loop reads CASSIQRGQPQHF. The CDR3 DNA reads TGTGCCAGTAGTATACAGCGCGGTCAGCCCCAGCATTTT.

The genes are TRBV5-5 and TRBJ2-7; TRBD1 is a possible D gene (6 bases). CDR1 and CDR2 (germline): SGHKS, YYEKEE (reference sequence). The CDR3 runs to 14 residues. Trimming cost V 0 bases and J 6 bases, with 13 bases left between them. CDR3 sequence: CASSLVRGVGEQYF. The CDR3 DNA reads TGTGCCAGCAGCTTGGTCAGGGGAGTTGGCGAGCAGTACTTC. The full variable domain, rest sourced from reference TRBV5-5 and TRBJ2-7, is DAGVTQSPTHLIKTRGQQVTLRCSPISGHKSVSWYQQVLGQGPQFIFQYYEKEERGRGNFPDRFSARQFPNYSSELNVNALLLGDSALYLCASSLVRGVGEQYFGPGTRLTVT.

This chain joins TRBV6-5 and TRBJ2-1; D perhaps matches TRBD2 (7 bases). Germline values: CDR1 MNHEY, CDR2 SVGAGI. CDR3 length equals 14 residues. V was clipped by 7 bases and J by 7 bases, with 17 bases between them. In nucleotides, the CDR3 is TGTGCCAGCACGACCGGGGGGCGGGGGAATGAGCAGTTCTTC. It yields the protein CASTTGGRGNEQFF.

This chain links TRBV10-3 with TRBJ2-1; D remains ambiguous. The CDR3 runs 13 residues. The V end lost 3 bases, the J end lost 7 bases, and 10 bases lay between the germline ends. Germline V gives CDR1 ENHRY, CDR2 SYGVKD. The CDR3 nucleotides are TGTGCCATCAGTGACCAGACTGAGAATGAGCAGTTCTTC. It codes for CAISDQTENEQFF.

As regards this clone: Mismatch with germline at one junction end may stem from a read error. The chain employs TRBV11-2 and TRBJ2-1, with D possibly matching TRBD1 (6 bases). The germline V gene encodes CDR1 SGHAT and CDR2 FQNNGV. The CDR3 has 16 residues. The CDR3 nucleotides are TGTGCCAGCAGCGCCAACAGGGCGAGTATGAGGAATGAGCCGTTCTTC. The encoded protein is CASSANRASMRNEPFF.

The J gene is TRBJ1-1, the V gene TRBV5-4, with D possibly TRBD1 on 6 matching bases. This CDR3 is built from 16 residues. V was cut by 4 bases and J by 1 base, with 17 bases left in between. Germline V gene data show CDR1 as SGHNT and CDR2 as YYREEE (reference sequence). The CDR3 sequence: CASSPSPTGWNTEAFF. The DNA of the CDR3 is TGTGCCAGCAGCCCGTCCCCTACAGGGTGGAACACTGAAGCTTTCTTT. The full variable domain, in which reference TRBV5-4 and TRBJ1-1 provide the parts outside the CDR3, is ETGVTQSPTHLIKTRGQQVTLRCSSQSGHNTVSWYQQALGQGPQFIFQYYREEENGRGNFPPRFSGLQFPNYSSELNVNALELDDSALYLCASSPSPTGWNTEAFFGQGTRLTVV.

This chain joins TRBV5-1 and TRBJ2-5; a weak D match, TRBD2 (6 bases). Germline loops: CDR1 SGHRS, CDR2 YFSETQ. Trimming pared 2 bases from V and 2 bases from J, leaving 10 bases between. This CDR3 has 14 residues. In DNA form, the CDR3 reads TGCGCCAGCAGCTTCAGAGCGGGTCAAGAGACCCAGTACTTC. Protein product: CASSFRAGQETQYF.

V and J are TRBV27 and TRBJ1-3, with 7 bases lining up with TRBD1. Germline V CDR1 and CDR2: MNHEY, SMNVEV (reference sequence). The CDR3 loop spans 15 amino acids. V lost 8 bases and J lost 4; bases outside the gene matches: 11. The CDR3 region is CASGQTGLPGNTIYF. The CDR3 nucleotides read TGTGCCAGCGGTCAGACAGGGCTCCCCGGAAACACCATATATTTT.

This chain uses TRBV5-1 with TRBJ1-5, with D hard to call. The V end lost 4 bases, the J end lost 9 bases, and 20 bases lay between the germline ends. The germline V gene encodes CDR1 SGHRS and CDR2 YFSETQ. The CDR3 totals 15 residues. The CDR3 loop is CASSPSLGGTWPQHF. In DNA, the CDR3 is TGCGCCAGCAGCCCGAGCCTCGGAGGTACTTGGCCCCAGCATTTT. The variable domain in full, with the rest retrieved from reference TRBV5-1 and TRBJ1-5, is KAGVTQTPRYLIKTRGQQVTLSCSPISGHRSVSWYQQTPGQGLQFLFEYFSETQRNKGNFPGRFSGRQFSNSRSEMNVSTLELGDSALYLCASSPSLGGTWPQHFGDGTRLSIL.

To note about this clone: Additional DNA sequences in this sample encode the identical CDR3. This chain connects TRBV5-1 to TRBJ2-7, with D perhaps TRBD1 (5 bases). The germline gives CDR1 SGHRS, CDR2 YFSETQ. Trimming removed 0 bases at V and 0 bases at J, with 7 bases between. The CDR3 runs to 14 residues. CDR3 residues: CASSLGQSSYEQYF. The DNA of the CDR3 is TGCGCCAGCAGCTTGGGACAGAGCTCCTACGAGCAGTACTTC.

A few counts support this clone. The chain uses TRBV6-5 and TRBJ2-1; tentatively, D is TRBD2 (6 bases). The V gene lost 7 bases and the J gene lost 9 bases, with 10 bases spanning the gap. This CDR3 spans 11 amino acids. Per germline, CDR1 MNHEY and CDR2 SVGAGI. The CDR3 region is CASTAEGEQFF. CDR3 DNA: TGTGCCAGCACAGCGGAGGGTGAGCAGTTCTTC.

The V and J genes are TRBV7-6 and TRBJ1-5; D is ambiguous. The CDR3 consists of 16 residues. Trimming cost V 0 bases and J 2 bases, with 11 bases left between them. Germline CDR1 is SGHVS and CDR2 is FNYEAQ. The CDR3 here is CASSLARVMGNQPQHF. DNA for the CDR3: TGTGCCAGCAGCTTAGCGCGGGTAATGGGCAATCAGCCCCAGCATTTT.

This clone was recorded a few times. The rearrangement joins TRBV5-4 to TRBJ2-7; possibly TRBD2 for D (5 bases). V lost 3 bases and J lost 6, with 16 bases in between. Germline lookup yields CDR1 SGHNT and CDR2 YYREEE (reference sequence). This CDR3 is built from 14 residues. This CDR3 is CASSSSAQSGEQYF. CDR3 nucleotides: TGTGCCAGCAGCTCATCTGCACAGAGCGGCGAGCAGTACTTC.

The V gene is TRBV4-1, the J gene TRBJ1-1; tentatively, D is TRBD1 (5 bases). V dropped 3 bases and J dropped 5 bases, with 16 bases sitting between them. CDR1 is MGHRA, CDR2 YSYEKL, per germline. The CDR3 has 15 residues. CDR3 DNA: TGCGCCAGCAGCCAGGGGACGGGAATGGAGACTGAAGCTTTCTTT. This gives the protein CASSQGTGMETEAFF.

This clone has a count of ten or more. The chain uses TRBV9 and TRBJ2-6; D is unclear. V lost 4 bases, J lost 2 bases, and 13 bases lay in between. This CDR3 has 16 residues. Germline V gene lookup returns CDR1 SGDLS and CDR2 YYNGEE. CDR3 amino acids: CASSLQLGTGANVLTF. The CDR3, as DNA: TGTGCCAGCAGCCTCCAATTGGGGACTGGGGCCAACGTCCTGACTTTC. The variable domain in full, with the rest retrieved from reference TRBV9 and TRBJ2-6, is DSGVTQTPKHLITATGQRVTLRCSPRSGDLSVYWYQQSLDQGLQFLIQYYNGEERAKGNILERFSAQQFPDLHSELNLSSLELGDSALYFCASSLQLGTGANVLTFGAGSRLTVL.

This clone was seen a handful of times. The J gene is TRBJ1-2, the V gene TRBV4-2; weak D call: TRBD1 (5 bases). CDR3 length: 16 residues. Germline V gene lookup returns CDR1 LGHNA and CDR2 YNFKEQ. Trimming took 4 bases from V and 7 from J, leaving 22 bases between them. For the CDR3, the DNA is TGTGCCAGCAGCCCCAATATCGGGGACCCTTCACCTGGCTACACCTTC. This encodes CASSPNIGDPSPGYTF.

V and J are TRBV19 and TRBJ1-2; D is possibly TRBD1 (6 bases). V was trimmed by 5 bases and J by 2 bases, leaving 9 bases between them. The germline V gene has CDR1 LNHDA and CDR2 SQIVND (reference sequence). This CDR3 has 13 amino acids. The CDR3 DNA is TGTGCCAGTAGTCCGGACAGAAACTATGGCTACACCTTC. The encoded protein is CASSPDRNYGYTF.

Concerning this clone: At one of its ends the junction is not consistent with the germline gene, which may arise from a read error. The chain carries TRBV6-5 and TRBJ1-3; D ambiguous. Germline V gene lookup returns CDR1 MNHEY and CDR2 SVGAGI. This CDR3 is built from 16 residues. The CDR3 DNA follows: TGTGCCAGCAATTACGACGGACGGGGTTCGGGAAACACCATATATTTT. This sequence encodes CASNYDGRGSGNTIYF.

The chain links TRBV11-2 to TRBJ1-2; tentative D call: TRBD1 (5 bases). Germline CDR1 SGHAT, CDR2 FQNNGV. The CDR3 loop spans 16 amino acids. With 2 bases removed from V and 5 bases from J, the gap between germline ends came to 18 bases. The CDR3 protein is CASSLLRAGIRYGYTF. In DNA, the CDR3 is TGTGCCAGCAGCTTACTTAGGGCAGGGATACGGTATGGCTACACCTTC. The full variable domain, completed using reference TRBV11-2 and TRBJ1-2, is EAGVAQSPRYKIIEKRQSVAFWCNPISGHATLYWYQQILGQGPKLLIQFQNNGVVDDSQLPKDRFSAERLKGVDSTLKIQPAKLEDSAVYLCASSLLRAGIRYGYTFGSGTRLTVV.